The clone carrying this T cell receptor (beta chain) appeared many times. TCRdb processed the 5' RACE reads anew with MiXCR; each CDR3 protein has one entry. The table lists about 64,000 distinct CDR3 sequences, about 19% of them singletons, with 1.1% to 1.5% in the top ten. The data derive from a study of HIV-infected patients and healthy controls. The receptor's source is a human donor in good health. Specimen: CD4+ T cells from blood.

Here the CDR3 DNA reads TGTGCCAGCAGCCCCCCCCTGACAGGGCTGGCTTTCTTT. This gives the protein CASSPPLTGLAFF. The chain joins TRBV2 to TRBJ1-1, with TRBD1 matching 7 bases. This CDR3 spans 13 amino acids. V shed 6 bases, J shed 11 bases, and the junction held 12 bases outside the gene matches. From germline, CDR1 is SNHLY and CDR2 FYNNEI.